This entry lists 3 T cell receptor beta chains sequenced from one sample in a study of breast tumors, draining lymph nodes, adjacent tissues. Breast cancer patients provided tissue from their axillary draining lymph nodes. TCRdb re-called the multiplex PCR reads through MiXCR, storing one row per CDR3 protein. This table has about 270,000 distinct CDR3 sequences, around 30% appearing once. The sample comprised axillary lymph node tissue. The receptors were sampled from a female donor with breast cancer. Some clones in this sample may be carry-over from other donors' samples.

This clonotype appeared a few times. This may be a read error, as it is one base from a much larger clone. It is likely a read error, because the conserved phenylalanine at the end of the CDR3 is missing. The chain recombines TRBV20-1 with TRBJ2-7; D ambiguous. Germline lookup yields CDR1 DFQATT and CDR2 SNEGSKA (reference sequence). The V end was cut by 3 bases, the J end by 4 bases, with 13 bases between. The CDR3 has 13 amino acids. The CDR3 DNA reads TGCAGTGCTAGGGGCGCGGTACAGTACGAGCAGTACCTC. Translated, it gives CSARGAVQYEQYL.

The sample holds many counts of this clonotype. This rearrangement joins TRBV12-3 or TRBV12-4 to TRBJ1-2; the match to TRBD1 covers 10 bases. V gave up 2 bases and J gave up 7 bases; unmatched junction bases: 4. The CDR3 extends over 14 amino acids. This CDR3 reads CASSLSGDRGGYTF. DNA of the CDR3: TGTGCCAGCAGTTTATCGGGGGACAGGGGTGGCTACACCTTC.

This clonotype was counted ten times or more. V gene TRBV5-6 combines with J gene TRBJ2-3, with TRBD2 matching over 7 bases. This CDR3 region has 15 residues. J gave up 4 bases and V 3 bases, and 8 bases lay outside the gene matches. The germline gives CDR1 SGHDT, CDR2 YYEEEE. CDR3 bases: TGTGCCAGCAGCTACAGTGGCGGGAGTCCAGATACGCAGTATTTT. It yields the protein CASSYSGGSPDTQYF. The full variable domain, rest sourced from reference TRBV5-6 and TRBJ2-3, is DAGVTQSPTHLIKTRGQQVTLRCSPKSGHDTVSWYQQALGQGPQFIFQYYEEEERQRGNFPDRFSGHQFPNYSSELNVNALLLGDSALYLCASSYSGGSPDTQYFGPGTRLTVL.